This T cell receptor beta chain was retrieved from a study of T-cell memory formation after mild COVID-19 (dated by TCRdb to 2020 to 2022). Turning to the overall study: TCR sequence clusters from the two donors were found to be largely donor specific. In two donors, T-cell clones that expanded and contracted after mild COVID-19 were followed by sequencing TCRalpha and TCRbeta repertoires longitudinally. Two young, previously healthy adult volunteers made up the cohort, one male and one female.

Results the study describes overall, beyond this receptor: Some responding clones were found in pre-infection memory, which suggests that pre-existing cross-reactive memory T cells took part in the SARS-CoV-2 response. Only a couple of mild cases were covered in the study, and larger cohorts including severe cases with pre-infection samples were considered necessary. From day 15 to 85, contracting clones showed balanced CD4/CD8 phenotypes, whereas a second wave of clones that expanded from day 15 to 37 leaned towards CD4+. The second-wave clones that peaked on day 37 were not confirmed to be SARS-CoV-2 specific. Contracting CD4+ clones were located mainly in the CM and EM memory subsets, whereas CD8+ clones were found to be enriched in EMRA.

The junction shows trimming of 0 bases on V and 4 bases on J, plus 10 bases between the germline ends. CDR1 SGDLS and CDR2 YYNGEE are derived from the germline V gene. The CDR3 holds 14 amino acids from the cysteine to the phenylalanine. Only CDR3 DNA is held: 42 bases, read in frame from base 1. Instrument used: Illumina NovaSeq 6000. TCRalpha and TCRbeta cDNA libraries were constructed by 5'RACE with constant-segment primers, with sample barcodes and unique molecular identifiers being introduced. RNA was extracted from every sample with Trizol reagent. Amplification of the libraries took two PCR steps, and the second step added a second sample barcode plus Illumina TruSeq adapters. Sequencing of the libraries was done on an Illumina NovaSeq, producing 2 x 150 bp paired-end reads. In the original analysis: With migec v1.2.7, reads were demultiplexed and then collapsed into UMI-guided consensus sequences. Using mixcr v2.1.11, UMI consensuses were aligned to TRA and TRB V and J templates and then assembled into clonotypes. A clonotype was counted as expanded or contracted only when both edgeR and NoisET called the clonotype significant, with the noise models trained on biological replicates. For edgeR calls, the cutoffs were a false discovery rate-adjusted p below 0.01 and a log2 fold-change threshold of 1. As an exploratory analysis of dynamics, PCA with hierarchical clustering was applied to max-normalized trajectories of the 1000 most abundant clonotypes. The CD4 or CD8 phenotype of responding clones was assigned using the separately sequenced CD4+ and CD8+ repertoires. TCRdb trimmed the raw reads at Q25, called clones with MiXCR and kept productive beta chains. Identical CDR3 proteins give one entry, which carries the most common genes and DNA. For this entry, the V and J calls and clone size follow TCRdb and not the study's own pipeline. The sample table records 250,000 to 300,000 distinct CDR3 sequences; 15% to 20% of these occur just once. The ten largest clonotypes hold around a fifth of the sample.

Ficoll-Paque density gradient centrifugation was the method used to isolate PBMCs. This clonotype was seen more than once but under ten times. No cognate antigen has been identified for it. No base-level quality is on record; no much larger clone is a single base apart. The chain is encoded by TRBV9 joined to TRBJ2-5; the D gene cannot be resolved reliably. The sequenced material came from PBMCs or a T cell subset sorted from them (not recorded which). This receptor was obtained from a man aged 18 to 30 who had mild COVID-19 (a few samples of this study predate the infection). The sample titles of this study are shuffled in the database, so cell type and time point are left out; the donor was told from shared clones. The sequenced DNA is TGTGCCAGCAGCGTAGGTGTTTCCCGAGAGACCCAGTACTTC. This is translated as CASSVGVSRETQYF.